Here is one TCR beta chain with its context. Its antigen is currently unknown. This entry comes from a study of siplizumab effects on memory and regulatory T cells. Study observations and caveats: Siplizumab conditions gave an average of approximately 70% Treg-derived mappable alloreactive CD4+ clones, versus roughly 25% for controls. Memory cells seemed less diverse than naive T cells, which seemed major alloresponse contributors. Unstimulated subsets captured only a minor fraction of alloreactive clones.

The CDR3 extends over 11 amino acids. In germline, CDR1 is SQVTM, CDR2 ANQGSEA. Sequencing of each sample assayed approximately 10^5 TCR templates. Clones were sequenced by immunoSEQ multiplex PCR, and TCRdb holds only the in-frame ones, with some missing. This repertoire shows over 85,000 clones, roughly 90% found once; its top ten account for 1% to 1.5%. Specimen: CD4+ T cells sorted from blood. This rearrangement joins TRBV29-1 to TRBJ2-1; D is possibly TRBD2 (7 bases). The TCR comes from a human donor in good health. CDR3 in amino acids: CRGAINDEQFF. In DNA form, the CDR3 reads TGCCGGGGGGCGATTAACGATGAGCAGTTCTTC.